Shown below are 8 T cell receptor beta chains from a single sample sequenced in a study of blood T cell repertoires in COVID-19. Sequenced by immunoSEQ multiplex PCR; TCRdb stores in-frame clones only, minus some. The sample records about 190,000 clones, 84% being singletons. Sequencing was done on a sample of peripheral blood. Receptors originate from a woman in her seventies with active or convalescent COVID-19.

The chain employs TRBV11-3 and TRBJ2-1, with D tentatively TRBD2 (6 bases). V was shortened by 3 bases and J by 0 bases, with 12 bases between the two germline ends. Germline V CDR1 and CDR2: SGHNT, YENEEA. The CDR3 has 16 residues. The CDR3 DNA reads TGTGCCAGCAGCTTCGGGGGTAGGTACTCCTACAATGAGCAGTTCTTC. This encodes CASSFGGRYSYNEQFF.

This chain connects TRBV9 to TRBJ2-1; D is perhaps TRBD1 (6 bases). The CDR3 has 16 amino acids. V dropped 3 bases and J dropped 0 bases, with 13 bases sitting between them. CDR1 SGDLS and CDR2 YYNGEE come from the germline V gene. The CDR3 DNA sequence: TGTGCCAGCAGCGCCGACAGGTATTCCTCCTACAATGAGCAGTTCTTC. Translation: CASSADRYSSYNEQFF.

The rearrangement uses TRBV19 and TRBJ1-2, with D possibly matching TRBD1 (6 bases). In germline, CDR1 is LNHDA, CDR2 SQIVND (reference sequence). This CDR3 comprises 15 residues. Trimming stripped 3 bases from V and 5 bases from J, with 16 bases between. The CDR3 here is CASSIGQGTRYGYTF. For the CDR3, the DNA is TGTGCCAGTAGTATCGGTCAGGGGACAAGATATGGCTACACCTTC.

The V and J genes are TRBV4-1 and TRBJ2-7; weak D call: TRBD1 (5 bases). CDR1 MGHRA and CDR2 YSYEKL come from the germline V gene. The CDR3 has 15 residues. Trimming shortened V by 4 bases and J by 5 bases, and 18 bases separated the two germline ends. The CDR3 nucleotides are TGCGCCAGCAGCCTCGAACGGCAGGGCCGACACGAGCAGTACTTC. This translates into CASSLERQGRHEQYF.

The chain has TRBV14 and TRBJ2-2; the D gene is possibly TRBD1 (6 bases). Germline CDR1 reads SGHDN; CDR2 reads FVKESK. This CDR3 spans 13 amino acids. Deletions cut 5 bases from V and 4 bases from J, with 8 bases between. CDR3 sequence (DNA): TGTGCCAGCAGCTCACAGGGCACCGGGGAGCTGTTTTTT. This encodes CASSSQGTGELFF.

This clone appeared a single time. The chain uses TRBV15 and TRBJ1-1; D gene unclear. The CDR3 contains 14 residues. V was trimmed by 4 bases and J by 1 base, leaving 10 bases between them. Germline CDR1 reads LNHNV; CDR2 reads YYDKDF (reference sequence). The CDR3 reads CATSKGLANTEAFF. The CDR3, as DNA: TGTGCCACCAGCAAAGGACTCGCGAACACTGAAGCTTTCTTT.

V and J are TRBV2 and TRBJ1-1; TRBD1 matches 8 bases. CDR1 is SNHLY and CDR2 is FYNNEI in the germline V gene. This CDR3 has 13 residues. With 7 bases clipped from V and 3 bases from J, the junction kept 4 bases outside the gene matches. CDR3 region: CASTGQGDTEAFF. The CDR3 DNA sequence: TGTGCCAGCACCGGACAGGGTGACACTGAAGCTTTCTTT.

In this sample, this clone turned up once. The chain is built from TRBV18 and TRBJ2-5; perhaps TRBD2 as D (6 bases). In germline, CDR1 is KGHSH, CDR2 LQKENI. V lost 1 base and J 7 bases, leaving 13 bases between the germline ends. The CDR3 extends over 14 amino acids. The CDR3 here is CASSPRASEGTQYF. The CDR3, as DNA: TGTGCCAGCTCACCACGGGCTAGCGAAGGGACCCAGTACTTC.